The 18 T cell receptor beta chains listed next were all sequenced from one sample in a study of breast tumors, draining lymph nodes, adjacent tissues. Axillary draining lymph nodes of breast cancer patients supplied the node samples. Each CDR3 protein is one row after TCRdb ran MiXCR on the multiplex PCR reads. The table shows fewer than 150,000 distinct CDR3 sequences, with less than 25% occurring only once. Material: axillary lymph node tissue. The source is a female donor with breast cancer. Some clones in this sample may be carry-over from other donors' samples.

This clonotype was recorded many times. V and J are TRBV5-8 and TRBJ2-7; TRBD2 matches 9 bases. The CDR3 is 13 amino acids. Germline-derived CDR1 and CDR2 are SGHTS and YDEGEE. Trimming at V came to 4 bases and at J to 10 bases, leaving 9 bases not matched to a gene. CDR3 in DNA: TGTGCCAGCAGCCCTGGACTAGCGAGTTTACAGTACTTC. Protein product: CASSPGLASLQYF.

This clonotype was seen repeatedly, ten times or more. The chain uses TRBV29-1 and TRBJ1-2, with TRBD1 matching 7 bases. V shed 6 bases, J shed 7 bases, and the junction held 8 bases outside the gene matches. There are 12 residues in the CDR3. Per the germline V gene, CDR1 is SQVTM and CDR2 is ANQGSEA. CDR3 nucleotides: TGCAGCGTAACTAAAGGGGGCGGTGGCTACACCTTC. Translated, it gives CSVTKGGGGYTF. Variable domain in full (rest from reference TRBV29-1 and TRBJ1-2): SAVISQKPSRDICQRGTSLTIQCQVDSQVTMMFWYRQQPGQSLTLIATANQGSEATYESGFVIDKFPISRPNLTFSTLTVSNMSPEDSSIYLCSVTKGGGGYTFGSGTRLTVV.

As regards this clonotype: A much larger clonotype is one base distant, so this may be a read error. The chain's CDR3 is CVSSPDRGVGSSPLHF. As DNA, the CDR3 is TGTGTCAGCAGTCCCGACAGGGGCGTGGGGAGTTCACCCCTCCACTTT. V and J are TRBV6-5 and TRBJ1-6; 8 bases map to TRBD1. This CDR3 contains 16 residues. Germline CDR1 reads MNHEY; CDR2 reads SVGAGI.

In DNA form, the CDR3 reads TGTGCCAGTAGTATCGGGATTTCGAGGGCCTCATATGGCTACACCTTC. The encoded protein is CASSIGISRASYGYTF. This sequence joins TRBV19 and TRBJ1-2; no clear D. The CDR3 extends over 16 amino acids. The germline V gene encodes CDR1 LNHDA and CDR2 SQIVND (reference sequence). Trimming shortened V by 3 bases and J by 5 bases, and 19 bases separated the two germline ends. Supplemented by reference TRBV19 and TRBJ1-2, the full variable domain reads DGGITQSPKYLFRKEGQNVTLSCEQNLNHDAMYWYRQDPGQGLRLIYYSQIVNDFQKGDIAEGYSVSREKKESFPLTVTSAQKNPTAFYLCASSIGISRASYGYTFGSGTRLTVV.

This clonotype was seen many times. V and J are TRBV12-3 or TRBV12-4 and TRBJ1-3, with TRBD1 matching 8 bases. This CDR3 has 14 amino acids. The V gene end was trimmed by 6 bases and the J gene end by 8 bases; junction bases not matched to a gene: 9. CDR3 in amino acids: CASRRTGFRHTIYF. The CDR3 bases are TGTGCCAGCAGGCGGACAGGGTTCCGCCACACCATATATTTT.

This clonotype was counted between two and nine times. V is TRBV27 and J is TRBJ2-1, with 12 bases that match TRBD2. Germline V gene sequence: CDR1 MNHEY, CDR2 SMNVEV (reference sequence). This CDR3 contains 16 residues. Losses at the gene ends were 0 bases for V and 9 bases for J; bases not matched to a gene: 6. This CDR3 is CASSLSWTSGKGEQFF. In nucleotides, the CDR3 is TGTGCCAGCAGTTTATCTTGGACTAGCGGGAAGGGTGAGCAGTTCTTC.

This clonotype was counted many times. V usage is TRBV29-1 and J usage is TRBJ2-3; 7 positions agree with TRBD1. The CDR3 is 13 amino acids. J lost 5 bases, V lost 4 bases, and 6 bases had no gene match. The germline gives CDR1 SQVTM, CDR2 ANQGSEA. Here the CDR3 DNA reads TGCAGCGTTGGGGGACAGCCTCAAGATACGCAGTATTTT. It translates to CSVGGQPQDTQYF.

This clonotype was counted many times. The chain employs TRBV12-3 or TRBV12-4 and TRBJ1-6; 12 bases fit TRBD1. This CDR3 has 22 amino acids. Losses at the gene ends were 3 bases for V and 7 bases for J; bases not matched to a gene: 22. The CDR3 here is CASSFRSYGGQGANIGNSPLHF. CDR3 in DNA: TGTGCCAGCAGTTTCAGGTCGTATGGGGGACAGGGGGCGAACATTGGAAATTCACCCCTCCACTTT.

The V gene is TRBV30, the J gene TRBJ2-1, with TRBD2 matching over 11 bases. The CDR3 spans 14 residues. Germline V gives CDR1 GTSNPN, CDR2 SVGIG (reference sequence). The trim removed 8 bases at V and 8 bases at J, leaving 11 bases unmatched. The CDR3 sequence is CAGLAGGKVYEQFF. The CDR3 bases are TGTGCCGGACTAGCGGGTGGGAAGGTCTATGAGCAGTTCTTC.

At least ten counts were recorded for this clonotype. The chain has TRBV28 and TRBJ1-2; D gene unclear. CDR1 is MDHEN and CDR2 is SYDVKM in the germline V gene. V was cut by 4 bases and J by 8 bases, with 14 bases left in between. This CDR3 spans 13 amino acids. The CDR3 coding sequence is TGTGCCAGCAGTTACACAGCGCTGGGAGGCTACACCTTC. Amino acid sequence: CASSYTALGGYTF.

This clonotype was observed at least ten times. This chain links TRBV20-1 with TRBJ2-5; 8 bases fit TRBD2. The germline gives CDR1 DFQATT, CDR2 SNEGSKA (reference sequence). With 2 bases clipped from V and 9 bases from J, the junction kept 11 bases outside the gene matches. The CDR3 runs to 14 residues. CDR3 amino acids: CSARHGTSPWAQYF. Here the CDR3 DNA reads TGCAGTGCTAGACACGGGACTAGTCCTTGGGCCCAGTACTTC.

The chain uses TRBV10-3 and TRBJ2-2; 8 positions agree with TRBD2. Germline V gene sequence: CDR1 ENHRY, CDR2 SYGVKD. V lost 8 bases to trimming and J lost 2 bases; unmatched junction nucleotides: 10. The CDR3 runs 16 residues. This CDR3 reads CAIGARGGPNTGELFF. The DNA for the CDR3 is TGTGCCATCGGGGCCCGGGGGGGGCCCAACACCGGGGAGCTGTTTTTT.

At least ten counts were recorded for this clonotype. This chain connects TRBV20-1 to TRBJ2-7; D uncertain. This CDR3 has 11 residues. V lost 6 bases, J lost 5 bases, and 11 bases lay in between. Germline-derived CDR1 and CDR2 are DFQATT and SNEGSKA (reference sequence). In DNA form, the CDR3 reads TGCAGTGCCACGGGCTCTCACGAGCAGTACTTC. Encoded protein: CSATGSHEQYF.

This clonotype was counted at least ten times. V and J are TRBV5-5 and TRBJ2-3; TRBD2 agrees at 8 bases. The ends lost 2 bases at V and 6 bases at J; junction bases unmatched: 8. Looked up from germline, CDR1 is SGHKS and CDR2 is YYEKEE (reference sequence). The CDR3 has 15 amino acids. The CDR3 DNA sequence: TGTGCCAGCAGCTTCCAAGCGGGAGCTGGCGATACGCAGTATTTT. Residues: CASSFQAGAGDTQYF.

This clonotype was seen repeatedly, ten times or more. This chain uses TRBV10-1 with TRBJ2-5, with TRBD2 identical over 12 bases. The germline V gene encodes CDR1 WNHNN and CDR2 SYGVQD (reference sequence). There are 17 residues in the CDR3. J gave up 5 bases and V 3 bases, and 10 bases lay outside the gene matches. The CDR3 region is CASSDHSSGRAMETQYF. CDR3 sequence (DNA): TGCGCCAGCAGTGATCACTCTAGCGGGAGGGCCATGGAGACCCAGTACTTC.

On this clonotype: Possible read error: a much larger clone is one base away. This chain uses TRBV2 with TRBJ2-5; 9 positions match TRBD1. The germline V gene has CDR1 SNHLY and CDR2 FYNNEI. The length of the CDR3 is 16 residues. V was clipped by 3 bases and J by 3 bases; unmatched bases: 8. The CDR3 spells CASSDRDRVFKETQYF. DNA of the CDR3: TGTGCCAGCAGTGACCGGGACAGGGTTTTCAAAGAGACCCAGTACTTC. The entire variable domain, with the rest obtained from reference TRBV2 and TRBJ2-5, is as follows: EPEVTQTPSHQVTQMGQEVILRCVPISNHLYFYWYRQILGQKVEFLVSFYNNEISEKSEIFDDQFSVERPDGSNFTLKIRSTKLEDSAMYFCASSDRDRVFKETQYFGPGTRLLVL.

Remarks on this clonotype: This could be a read error, since a much larger clone is one nucleotide away. This chain uses TRBV5-1 with TRBJ2-5; D is ambiguous. This CDR3 spans 14 amino acids. Germline V gene data show CDR1 as SGHRS and CDR2 as YFSETQ. The CDR3 DNA reads TGCGCCAGCAATCAGGATGGTAGTGCAGAGACCCAGCACTTC. Translation: CASNQDGSAETQHF.

This chain links TRBV12-3 or TRBV12-4 with TRBJ1-4, with TRBD1 matching 7 bases. This CDR3 is 13 amino acids long. The trim removed 6 bases at V and 8 bases at J, leaving 6 bases unmatched. The CDR3 sequence: CASRTGTAEKLFF. The CDR3, as DNA: TGTGCCAGCAGGACCGGGACAGCCGAAAAACTGTTTTTT.